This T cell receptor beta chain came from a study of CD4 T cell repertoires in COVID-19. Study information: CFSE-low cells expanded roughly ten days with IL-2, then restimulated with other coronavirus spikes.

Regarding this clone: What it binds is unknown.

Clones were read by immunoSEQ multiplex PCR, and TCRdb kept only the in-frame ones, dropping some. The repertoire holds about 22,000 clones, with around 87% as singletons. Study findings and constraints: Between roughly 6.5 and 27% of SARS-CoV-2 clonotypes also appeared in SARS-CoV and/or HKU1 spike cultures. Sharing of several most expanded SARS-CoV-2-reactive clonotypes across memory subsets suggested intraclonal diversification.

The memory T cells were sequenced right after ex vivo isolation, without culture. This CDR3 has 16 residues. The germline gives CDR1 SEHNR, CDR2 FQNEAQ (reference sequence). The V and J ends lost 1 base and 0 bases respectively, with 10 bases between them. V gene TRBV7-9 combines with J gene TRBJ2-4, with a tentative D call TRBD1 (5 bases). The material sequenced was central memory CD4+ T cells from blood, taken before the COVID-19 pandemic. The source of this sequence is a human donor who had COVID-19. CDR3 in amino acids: CASSLDGRVAKNIQYF. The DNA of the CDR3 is TGTGCCAGCAGCTTAGACGGCAGGGTAGCCAAAAACATTCAGTACTTC. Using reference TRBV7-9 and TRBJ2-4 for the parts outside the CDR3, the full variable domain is DTGVSQNPRHKITKRGQNVTFRCDPISEHNRLYWYRQTLGQGPEFLTYFQNEAQLEKSRLLSDRFSAERPKGSFSTLEIQRTEQGDSAMYLCASSLDGRVAKNIQYFGAGTRLSVL.